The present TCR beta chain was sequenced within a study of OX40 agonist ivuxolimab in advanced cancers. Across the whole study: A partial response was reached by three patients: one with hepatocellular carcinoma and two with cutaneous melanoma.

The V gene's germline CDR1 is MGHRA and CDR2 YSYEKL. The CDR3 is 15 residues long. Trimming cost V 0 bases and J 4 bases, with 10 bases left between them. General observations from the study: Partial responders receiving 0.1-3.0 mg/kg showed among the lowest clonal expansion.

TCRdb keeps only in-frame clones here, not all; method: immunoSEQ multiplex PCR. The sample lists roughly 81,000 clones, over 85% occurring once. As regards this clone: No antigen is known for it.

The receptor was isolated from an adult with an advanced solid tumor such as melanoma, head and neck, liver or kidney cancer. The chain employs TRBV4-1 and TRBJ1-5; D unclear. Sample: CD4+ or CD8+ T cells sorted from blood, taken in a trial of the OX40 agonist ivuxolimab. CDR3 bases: TGCGCCAGCAGCCAAGATAATCGGGTGAATCAGCCCCAGCATTTT. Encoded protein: CASSQDNRVNQPQHF.